This T cell receptor beta chain was captured in a study of T cells in Graves' hyperthyroidism and ophthalmopathy. The CDR3 sequence is 14 residues long. Germline CDR1 is SGHTA and CDR2 is FQGNSA. V was shortened by 3 bases and J by 4 bases, with 9 bases between the two germline ends. The source material, RNA transcripts, was used to amplify TCR beta CDR3 regions. Using the HTBI primer set, a first-round RT-PCR was run on the TCR CDR3. From the multiplex PCR reads, TCRdb called clonotypes with MiXCR, one entry per CDR3 protein. The sample has about 500,000 distinct CDR3 sequences, about a sixth seen once; the top ten hold 17%. This clonotype was seen ten or more times. Its specificity is unknown. Study-wide results and limits: Most thyroid clonotypes with frequency above 0.001 were detected in blood. Ophthalmopathy was identified by the model a median 6.5 months ahead of onset.

The V gene is TRBV7-2, the J gene TRBJ2-2; D unclear. Sequencing was performed on blood. This receptor was identified in a woman younger than 30 with Graves' ophthalmopathy. This CDR3 is CASSFLSGTGELFF. As DNA, the CDR3 is TGTGCCAGCAGCTTTTTATCGGGCACCGGGGAGCTGTTTTTT.